The entry below describes one T cell receptor (beta chain). Antigen unknown. Germline lookup yields CDR1 LNHDA and CDR2 SQIVND (reference sequence). V dropped 6 bases and J dropped 4; count of bases not matched to a gene: 6. CDR3 length: 15 amino acids. This record belongs to a study of cytomegalovirus exposure and HLA in healthy donors. General observations from the study: In an earlier analysis, in some 600 donors, most V segments appeared productive either ~90% or ~30% of the time. In a later analysis, across HLA loci, associated TCR counts were highest for DRB1, lowest for HLA-C. Presence/absence results assume similar sequencing depth per donor, which may not hold.

Primers included in the PCR were 60 Vbeta and 13 Jbeta primers. In the original analysis: In a later analysis, the count reached 82 million or so unique TCR beta chains, with 10 million to 11 million shared. Method: immunoSEQ multiplex PCR; TCRdb's copy keeps in-frame clones and lacks some. V and J calls and clone size follow that table, whereas D and trimming were derived from the DNA. The table lists 100,000 to 150,000 clones, 75% to 85% of them singletons. The origin of this receptor is a girl aged 2 to 10 in good health and CMV-seronegative. Specimen: PBMCs. The chain joins TRBV19 to TRBJ2-1, with 10 bases that match TRBD2. The CDR3 spells CASSIGLAVYNEQFF. Written as DNA, the CDR3 is TGTGCCAGTAGCATTGGACTAGCGGTTTACAATGAGCAGTTCTTC.